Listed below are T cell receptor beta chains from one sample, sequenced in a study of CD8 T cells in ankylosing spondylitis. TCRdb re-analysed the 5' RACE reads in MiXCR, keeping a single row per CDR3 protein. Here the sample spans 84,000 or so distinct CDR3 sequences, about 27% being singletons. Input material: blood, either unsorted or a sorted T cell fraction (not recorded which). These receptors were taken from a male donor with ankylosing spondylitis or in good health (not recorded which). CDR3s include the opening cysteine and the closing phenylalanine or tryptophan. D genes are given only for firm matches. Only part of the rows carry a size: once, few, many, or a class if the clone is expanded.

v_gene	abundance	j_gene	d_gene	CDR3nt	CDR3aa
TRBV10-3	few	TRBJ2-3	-	TGTGCCATCAGTTCTGGTGAGGCAGATACGCAGTATTTT	CAISSGEADTQYF
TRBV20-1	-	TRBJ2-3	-	TGCAGTGCACTCGCGGTAGATACGCAGTATTTT	CSALAVDTQYF
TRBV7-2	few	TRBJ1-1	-	TGTGCCAGCAGCTTAAACTTGGGGTACACTGAAGCTTTCTTT	CASSLNLGYTEAFF
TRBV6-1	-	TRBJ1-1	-	TGTGCCAGCACTCTCTTAGGACCGGGGAGGAGGAGGACTGAAGCTTTCTTT	CASTLLGPGRRRTEAFF
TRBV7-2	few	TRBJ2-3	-	TGTGCCAGCAGCTTGTTCGCGGGGCAAGCTAGCACAGATACGCAGTATTTT	CASSLFAGQASTDTQYF
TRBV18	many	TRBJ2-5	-	TGTGCCAGCTCACGCGACCAAGAGACCCAGTACTTC	CASSRDQETQYF
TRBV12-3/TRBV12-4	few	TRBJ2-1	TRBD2	TGTGCCAGCAGTCCTCTTCGAGCGGGACTCATTTTCTTC	CASSPLRAGLIFF
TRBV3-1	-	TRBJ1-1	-	TGTGCCAGCAGCCCTTTTCAGGGGATAGCTTTCTTT	CASSPFQGIAFF
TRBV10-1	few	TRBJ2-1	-	TGCGCCAGCGGTGGGTCGTTAAGGGAACCTGAGCAGTTCTTC	CASGGSLREPEQFF
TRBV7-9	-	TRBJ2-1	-	TGTGCCAGCAGTCCCTCCGAACTGAGCTCCTACAATGAGCAGTTCTTC	CASSPSELSSYNEQFF
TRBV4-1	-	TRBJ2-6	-	TGCGCCAGCAGCCGTAGCTCTGGGGCCAACGTCCTGACTTTC	CASSRSSGANVLTF
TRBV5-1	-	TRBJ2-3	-	TGCGCCAGCAGCCTCCTTCTGGGGGCACCTCGGGTACCAGATACGCAGTATTTT	CASSLLLGAPRVPDTQYF
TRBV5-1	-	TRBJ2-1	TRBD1	TGCGCCAGCAGCTCCGGGACAGGGGGCTACAATGAGCAGTTCTTC	CASSSGTGGYNEQFF
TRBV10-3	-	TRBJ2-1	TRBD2	TGTGCCATCAGTGAGTCCCCCGGGAGGGCCGACAATGAGCAGTTCTTC	CAISESPGRADNEQFF
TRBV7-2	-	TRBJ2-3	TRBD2	TGTGCCAGCAGCTTAGGGTCTAGCGGGTGGAGCACAGATACGCAGTATTTT	CASSLGSSGWSTDTQYF
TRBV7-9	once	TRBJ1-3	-	TGTGCCAGCAGCTTAGATCCGCGCGCCATATATTTT	CASSLDPRAIYF
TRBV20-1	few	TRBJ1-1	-	TGCAGTGCTAACCAACCGCCAAGGGGACCTCAGATGAACACTGAAGCTTTCTTT	CSANQPPRGPQMNTEAFF
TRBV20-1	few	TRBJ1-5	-	TGCAGTGCCAAAGACAGCTACAATCAGCCCCAGCATTTT	CSAKDSYNQPQHF
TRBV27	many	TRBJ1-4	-	TGTGCCAGCACGGAAAGAAGGAATGAAAAACTGTTTTTT	CASTERRNEKLFF
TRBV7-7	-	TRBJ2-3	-	TGTGCTAGCAGCTTAGTACCACCTCGTGGACTCAGCACAGATACGCAGTATTTT	CASSLVPPRGLSTDTQYF
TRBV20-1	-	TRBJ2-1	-	TGCAGTGCTAGTTTTTCGGGGGCGAGGCATGAGCAGTTCTTC	CSASFSGARHEQFF
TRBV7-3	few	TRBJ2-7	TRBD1	TGTGCCAGCAGCTTAATACCGACAGGGTTCGGCGAGCAGTACTTC	CASSLIPTGFGEQYF
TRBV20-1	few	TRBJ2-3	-	TGCAGTGCTATCACTAGCACAGATACGCAGTATTTT	CSAITSTDTQYF
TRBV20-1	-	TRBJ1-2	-	TGCAAAGAAGGCCTCATCTATGGCTACACCTTC	CKEGLIYGYTF
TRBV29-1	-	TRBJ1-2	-	TGCAGCGTTGAAGAGGTTGTGGACTATGGCTACACCTTC	CSVEEVVDYGYTF
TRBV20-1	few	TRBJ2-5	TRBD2	TGCAGTGCTAGGGGACTAGCGGGAGGGGAGACCCAGTACTTC	CSARGLAGGETQYF
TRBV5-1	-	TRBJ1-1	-	TGCGCCAGCAGCTTGGAAGATTGGGTCAAAGACACTGAAGCTTTCTTT	CASSLEDWVKDTEAFF
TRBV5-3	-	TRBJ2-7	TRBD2	TGTGCCAGCAGCTTGGGGCCGGGGGGAAACGAGCAGTACTTC	CASSLGPGGNEQYF
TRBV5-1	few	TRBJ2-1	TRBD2	TGCGCCAGCAGCTTTCGGGGCGGGAGGGCGGATGAGCAGTTCTTC	CASSFRGGRADEQFF
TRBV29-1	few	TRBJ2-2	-	TGCAGCGCCTCTGCCGGGTACTGGAACACCGGGGAGCTGTTTTTT	CSASAGYWNTGELFF
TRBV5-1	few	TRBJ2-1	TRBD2	TGCGCCAGCAGCTCTAGCGGGGGGGCTTCCTACAATGAGCAGTTCTTC	CASSSSGGASYNEQFF
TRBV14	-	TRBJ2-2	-	TGTGCCAGCAGCCAAGACTGGGCCTTTCGTCCCGGGGAGCTGTTTTTT	CASSQDWAFRPGELFF
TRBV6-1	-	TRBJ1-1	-	TGTGCCAGCAGCCGCGAGGCGGGCCGGACTGAAGCTTTCTTT	CASSREAGRTEAFF
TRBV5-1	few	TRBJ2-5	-	TGCGCCAGCAGCTTTCCTCAAGAGACCCAGTACTTC	CASSFPQETQYF
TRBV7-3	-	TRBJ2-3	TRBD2	TGTGCCAGCAGCCCCCTGCCCGGGACTAGCGGGAGCGATACGCAGTATTTT	CASSPLPGTSGSDTQYF
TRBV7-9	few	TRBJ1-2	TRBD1	TGTGCCAGCAGCCCCCGGACAGGGGGTGACTATGGCTACACCTTC	CASSPRTGGDYGYTF
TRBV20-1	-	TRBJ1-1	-	TGCAGTGCTGAAGAGGGAAAAGGGGCTTTCTTT	CSAEEGKGAFF
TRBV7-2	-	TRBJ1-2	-	TGTGCCAGCAGCTTAGGAGGCAGGCCCAACTATGGCTACACCTTC	CASSLGGRPNYGYTF
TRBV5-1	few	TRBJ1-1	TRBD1	TGCGCCAGCAGTTCCGGGACAGGGGACACTGAAGCTTTCTTT	CASSSGTGDTEAFF
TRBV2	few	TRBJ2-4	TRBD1	TGTGCCAGCAGTGAAAACAGGGGGATAAACATTCAGTACTTC	CASSENRGINIQYF
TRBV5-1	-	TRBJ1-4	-	TGCGCCAGCAGCAGCATTTTGGGTGAAAAACTGTTTTTT	CASSSILGEKLFF
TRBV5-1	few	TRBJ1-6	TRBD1	TGCGCCAGCAGCTTGAACACACAGGGGGAAGGTTCACCCCTCCACTTT	CASSLNTQGEGSPLHF
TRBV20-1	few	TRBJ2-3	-	TGCAGTGCTAGAAGTTCCCGGGGAGCGGGTCCACCGGCAGATACGCAGTATTTT	CSARSSRGAGPPADTQYF
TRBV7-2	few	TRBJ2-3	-	TGTGCCAGCAGCTTTCCAGGGGTTAGCACAGATACGCAGTATTTT	CASSFPGVSTDTQYF
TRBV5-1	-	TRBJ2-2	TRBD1	TGCGCCAGCAGCTCGGGACAGCTAGTAACCGGGGAGCTGTTTTTT	CASSSGQLVTGELFF
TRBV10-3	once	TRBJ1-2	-	TGTGCCATCAGTAAACCCCAGGGAGATGGCTACACCTTC	CAISKPQGDGYTF
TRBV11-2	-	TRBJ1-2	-	TGTGCCAGCAGCTTTGGGGACTATGGCTACACCTTC	CASSFGDYGYTF
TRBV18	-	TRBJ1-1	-	TGTGCCAGCTCACCACCTGAGGGTTCCCGGGCTTTCTTT	CASSPPEGSRAFF
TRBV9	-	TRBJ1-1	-	TGTGCCAGCAGCGTAGGGAGGCTGGGGACCCCAGCTTTCTTT	CASSVGRLGTPAFF
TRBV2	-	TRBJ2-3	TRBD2	TGTGCCGGCAAAGCGGGGACCACCAGAGATACGCAGTATTTT	CAGKAGTTRDTQYF
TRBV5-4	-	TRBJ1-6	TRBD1	TGTGCCAGCAGCTTGTGGTCAGGGGGCGGTAATTCACCCCTCCACTTT	CASSLWSGGGNSPLHF
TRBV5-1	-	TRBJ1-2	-	TGCGCCAGCAGCCTTTCGGACGGCCTCTATGGCTACACCTTC	CASSLSDGLYGYTF
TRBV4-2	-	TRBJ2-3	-	TGTGCCAGCAGCCAAGGTCAAACAACAGGGACGCAGTATTTT	CASSQGQTTGTQYF
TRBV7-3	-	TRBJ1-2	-	TGTGCCAGCAGCTTAAGCCCCGGGATCATGAGGGGCTACACCTTC	CASSLSPGIMRGYTF
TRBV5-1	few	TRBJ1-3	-	TGCGCCAGCAGCCGTCGGGACTCTGGAAACACCATATATTTT	CASSRRDSGNTIYF
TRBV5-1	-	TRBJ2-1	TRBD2	TGCGCCAGCAGCCCGGTTTTGGCTAGCGGGAGTGAGCAGTTCTTC	CASSPVLASGSEQFF
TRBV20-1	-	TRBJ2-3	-	TGCAGTGCTAGCGATACCAAGAGGGCCGGAGATACGCAGTATTTT	CSASDTKRAGDTQYF
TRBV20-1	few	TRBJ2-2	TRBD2	TGCAGTGCTACTAGAGGGGGACTAGCGGCGGACACCGGGGAGCTGTTTTTT	CSATRGGLAADTGELFF